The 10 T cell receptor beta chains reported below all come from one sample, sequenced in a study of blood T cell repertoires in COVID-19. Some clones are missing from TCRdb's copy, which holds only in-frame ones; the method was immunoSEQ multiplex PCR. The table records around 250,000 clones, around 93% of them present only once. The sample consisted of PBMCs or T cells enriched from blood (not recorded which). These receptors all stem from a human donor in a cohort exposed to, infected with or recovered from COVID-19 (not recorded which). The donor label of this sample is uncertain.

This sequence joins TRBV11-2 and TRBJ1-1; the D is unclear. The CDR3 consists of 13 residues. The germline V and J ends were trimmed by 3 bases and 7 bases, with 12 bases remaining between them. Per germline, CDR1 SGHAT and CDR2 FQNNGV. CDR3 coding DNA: TGTGCCAGCAGCTTCCTGTCCGGGAGTGAAGCTTTCTTT. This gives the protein CASSFLSGSEAFF.

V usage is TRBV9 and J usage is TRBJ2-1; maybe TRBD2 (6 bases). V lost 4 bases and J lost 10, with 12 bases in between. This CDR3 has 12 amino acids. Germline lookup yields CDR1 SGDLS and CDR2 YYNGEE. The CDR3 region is CASSSGAGEQFF. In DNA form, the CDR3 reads TGTGCCAGCAGCTCCGGGGCGGGAGAGCAGTTCTTC.

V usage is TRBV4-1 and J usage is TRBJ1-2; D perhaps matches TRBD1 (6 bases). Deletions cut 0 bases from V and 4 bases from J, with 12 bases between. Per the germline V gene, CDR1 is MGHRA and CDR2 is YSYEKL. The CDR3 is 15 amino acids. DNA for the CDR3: TGCGCCAGCAGCCAAGAAGGGGGGGCGGGCTATGGCTACACCTTC. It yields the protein CASSQEGGAGYGYTF.

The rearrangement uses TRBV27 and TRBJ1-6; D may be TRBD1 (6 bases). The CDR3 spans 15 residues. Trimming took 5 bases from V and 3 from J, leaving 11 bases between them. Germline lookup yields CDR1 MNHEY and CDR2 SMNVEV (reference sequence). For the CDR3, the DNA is TGTGCCAGCAGTGTCAGGGGCCTCTATAATTCACCCCTCCACTTT. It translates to CASSVRGLYNSPLHF.

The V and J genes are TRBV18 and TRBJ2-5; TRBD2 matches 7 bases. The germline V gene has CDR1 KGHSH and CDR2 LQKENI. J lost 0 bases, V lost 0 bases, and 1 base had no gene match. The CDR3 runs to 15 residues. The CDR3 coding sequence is TGTGCCAGCTCACCACCGGGAGGGGACCAAGAGACCCAGTACTTC. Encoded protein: CASSPPGGDQETQYF. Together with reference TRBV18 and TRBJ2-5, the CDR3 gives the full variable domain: NAGVMQNPRHLVRRRGQEARLRCSPMKGHSHVYWYRQLPEEGLKFMVYLQKENIIDESGMPKERFSAEFPKEGPSILRIQQVVRGDSAAYFCASSPPGGDQETQYFGPGTRLLVL.

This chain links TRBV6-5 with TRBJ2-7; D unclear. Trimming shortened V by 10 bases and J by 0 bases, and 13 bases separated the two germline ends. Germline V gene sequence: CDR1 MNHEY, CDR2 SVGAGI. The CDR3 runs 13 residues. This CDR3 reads CATTQYPSYEQYF. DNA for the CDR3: TGTGCCACCACCCAGTACCCCTCCTACGAGCAGTACTTC.

The CDR3 DNA is TGTGCTAGTGGTTTGCAGGGCGGGGGGGGCCCCTACAATGAGCAGTTCTTC. Translation gives CASGLQGGGGPYNEQFF. The V call is TRBV12-5, the J call TRBJ2-1; 9 nucleotides align to TRBD2. The CDR3 spans 17 residues. V lost 2 bases, J lost 2 bases, and 7 bases stayed unmatched. Germline-derived CDR1 and CDR2 are LGHNT and FRNRAP. The complete variable domain, with remaining parts taken from reference TRBV12-5 and TRBJ2-1, reads DARVTQTPRHKVTEMGQEVTMRCQPILGHNTVFWYRQTMMQGLELLAYFRNRAPLDDSGMPKDRFSAEMPDATLATLKIQPSEPRDSAVYFCASGLQGGGGPYNEQFFGPGTRLTVL.

The CDR3: CASSLTGTGRLGQPQHF. The CDR3 DNA reads as TGTGCCAGCAGCCTAACCGGGACAGGGCGGTTAGGACAGCCCCAGCATTTT. The chain links TRBV7-8 to TRBJ1-5, with 9 bases aligning to TRBD1. The trim removed 5 bases at V and 7 bases at J, leaving 15 bases unmatched. Germline CDR1 and CDR2: SGHVS and FQNEAQ. The CDR3 consists of 17 residues.

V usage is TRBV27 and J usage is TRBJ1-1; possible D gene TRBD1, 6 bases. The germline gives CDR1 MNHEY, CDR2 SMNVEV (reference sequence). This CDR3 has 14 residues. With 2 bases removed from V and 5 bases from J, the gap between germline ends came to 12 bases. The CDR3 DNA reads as TGTGCCAGCAGTTTAAGAGGGGGTAGTACTGAAGCTTTCTTT. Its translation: CASSLRGGSTEAFF.

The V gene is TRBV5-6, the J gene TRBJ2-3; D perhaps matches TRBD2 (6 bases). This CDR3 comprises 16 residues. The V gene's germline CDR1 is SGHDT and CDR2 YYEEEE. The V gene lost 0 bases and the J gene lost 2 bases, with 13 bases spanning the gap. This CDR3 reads CASSLVRGILTDTQYF. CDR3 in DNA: TGTGCCAGCAGCTTGGTGCGGGGCATCCTCACAGATACGCAGTATTTT.